The 11 T cell receptor beta chains below were found in one sample sequenced in a study of T-cell memory formation after mild COVID-19 (dated by TCRdb to about 2021). The library was prepared using 5' RACE. The run used an Illumina NovaSeq 6000. The public reads were reprocessed in TCRdb via fastp at Q25 and MiXCR, keeping in-frame beta chains. Every distinct CDR3 protein forms one entry, paired with its most common genes and DNA. This sample lists fewer than 600,000 distinct CDR3 sequences; about 20% were detected once. The ten largest clonotypes hold roughly 8.3% of the sample. The material sequenced was PBMCs or a T cell subset sorted from them (not recorded which). The source is an adult woman who had mild COVID-19 (a few samples of this study predate the infection). The sample titles of this study are shuffled in the database, so cell type and time point are left out; the donor was told from shared clones.

This clonotype has a handful of counts. The J gene is TRBJ2-6, the V gene TRBV5-6, with D unclear. Germline V gene lookup returns CDR1 SGHDT and CDR2 YYEEEE. The CDR3 is made up of 17 amino acids. V lost 2 bases to trimming and J lost 0 bases, with 12 bases between them. The CDR3 region is CASSFLGIGSGANVLTF. The CDR3 DNA follows: TGTGCCAGCAGCTTTCTGGGGATTGGCTCTGGGGCCAACGTCCTGACTTTC.

The J gene is TRBJ2-7, the V gene TRBV27, with 7 positions matching TRBD1. The V segment lost 6 bases and the J segment 0 bases; nucleotides outside the gene matches: 5. The CDR3 has 14 residues. Looked up from germline, CDR1 is MNHEY and CDR2 is SMNVEV (reference sequence). The CDR3 sequence is CASRRDRDSYEQYF. CDR3 bases: TGTGCCAGCAGGCGAGACAGGGACTCCTACGAGCAGTACTTC.

The chain employs TRBV24-1 and TRBJ1-5, with D perhaps matching TRBD1 (6 bases). The CDR3 covers 17 residues. Trimming left V 5 bases short and J 1 base short, with 17 bases between. In germline, CDR1 is KGHDR, CDR2 SFDVKD. The CDR3 nucleotides read TGTGCCACCAGTGTGGGGAGGGTGGGGGCGAGCAATCAGCCCCAGCATTTT. Translated, it gives CATSVGRVGASNQPQHF.

This sequence joins TRBV7-9 and TRBJ1-2; D is undetermined. The CDR3 has 17 amino acids. Trimming removed 6 bases from V and 8 bases from J, with 28 bases in between. Germline-derived CDR1 and CDR2 are SEHNR and FQNEAQ (reference sequence). The CDR3, as DNA: TGTGCCAGCAGGCCACCCAGCGACCGGGCCCTCTATGACGGCTACACCTTC. The encoded protein is CASRPPSDRALYDGYTF.

V gene TRBV6-1 combines with J gene TRBJ2-2; D remains unclear. Trimming removed 5 bases from V and 4 bases from J, with 11 bases in between. Per germline, CDR1 MNHNS and CDR2 SASEGT. The CDR3 totals 14 residues. CDR3 bases: TGTGCCAGCAGTTGGGCCGAGCTCACCGGGGAGCTGTTTTTT. The encoded protein is CASSWAELTGELFF.

The chain carries TRBV5-1 and TRBJ2-3, with TRBD2 matching 13 bases. J lost 6 bases, V lost 0 bases, and 1 base had no gene match. The CDR3 runs to 15 residues. Looked up from germline, CDR1 is SGHRS and CDR2 is YFSETQ. The CDR3 sequence is CASSLATSGGDTQYF. The CDR3 coding sequence is TGCGCCAGCAGCTTGGCGACTAGCGGGGGGGATACGCAGTATTTT.

This clonotype occurred a few times. V and J are TRBV7-2 and TRBJ2-7, with 9 bases fitting TRBD2. V lost 1 base to trimming and J lost 0 bases; unmatched junction nucleotides: 1. The length of the CDR3 is 15 residues. Germline lookup yields CDR1 SGHTA and CDR2 FQGNSA. The CDR3 sequence is CASSLVAGDSYEQYF. CDR3 in DNA: TGTGCCAGCAGCTTAGTAGCGGGAGACTCCTACGAGCAGTACTTC.

The CDR3 region is CASSLGGSGEEAFF. CDR3 DNA: TGTGCCAGCAGCTTAGGAGGGTCAGGGGAGGAAGCTTTCTTT. The rearrangement links TRBV7-9 to TRBJ1-1, with D perhaps matching TRBD1 (6 bases). Germline CDR1 and CDR2: SEHNR and FQNEAQ (reference sequence). The CDR3 has 14 amino acids. V lost 1 base and J 8 bases, leaving 14 bases between the germline ends.

This clonotype was recorded a few times. The chain employs TRBV12-3 or TRBV12-4 and TRBJ2-1; 7 nucleotides align to TRBD2. CDR3 length: 14 amino acids. V shed 9 bases and J 0 bases; nucleotides not matched to a gene: 5. This CDR3 reads CASKRDSSYNEQFF. DNA of the CDR3: TGTGCCAGTAAGCGGGATAGCTCCTACAATGAGCAGTTCTTC.

This rearrangement joins TRBV5-6 to TRBJ1-5; 10 bases are a match to TRBD1. CDR1 SGHDT and CDR2 YYEEEE come from the germline V gene. J was trimmed by 7 bases and V by 4 bases; bases with no gene match: 8. CDR3 length: 15 amino acids. The CDR3 DNA sequence: TGTGCCAGCAGCCGGACAGGGGGTCAATGGCAGCCCCAGCATTTT. It is translated as CASSRTGGQWQPQHF.

The V gene is TRBV20-1, the J gene TRBJ2-7; D possibly uses TRBD1 or TRBD2 (6 bases each). The V end lost 0 bases, the J end lost 3 bases, and 15 bases lay between the germline ends. CDR1 and CDR2 (germline): DFQATT, SNEGSKA (reference sequence). This CDR3 region has 15 residues. CDR3: CSARDNQGTGYEQYF. CDR3 sequence (DNA): TGCAGTGCTAGAGATAACCAGGGGACTGGCTACGAGCAGTACTTC.